These 20 T cell receptor beta chains came from one sample sequenced in a study of blood T cell repertoires in COVID-19. Method: immunoSEQ multiplex PCR; TCRdb's copy keeps in-frame clones and lacks some. Among roughly 100,000 clones listed, about 77% were seen once. Source material: peripheral blood. The source is a woman older than 75 with acute or convalescent COVID-19.

There are a few counts of this clone. The rearrangement uses TRBV6-5 and TRBJ1-4; D unclear. The germline CDR1 and CDR2 sequences are MNHEY and SVGAGI. V lost 3 bases and J lost 7, with 12 bases in between. The CDR3 has 14 amino acids. The CDR3 region has the DNA TGTGCCAGCAGTTATGCGGTGCGGAGTGAAAAACTGTTTTTT. This sequence encodes CASSYAVRSEKLFF.

This clone has just one count. The chain combines TRBV18 with TRBJ2-7; D is possibly TRBD1 (6 bases). The V end was cut by 1 base, the J end by 2 bases, with 12 bases between. From germline, CDR1 is KGHSH and CDR2 LQKENI. The CDR3 extends over 15 amino acids. The DNA of the CDR3 is TGTGCCAGCTCACCACAAGCCGCAGGGGCCTACGAGCAGTACTTC. Protein product: CASSPQAAGAYEQYF.

This chain's CDR3 is CASSLTGVGAEAFF. CDR3 bases: TGTGCCAGCAGCCTGACAGGGGTCGGGGCTGAAGCTTTCTTT. V is TRBV5-8 and J is TRBJ1-1, with TRBD1 matching over 8 bases. In germline, CDR1 is SGHTS, CDR2 YDEGEE. This CDR3 has 14 amino acids. J lost 6 bases, V lost 4 bases, and 8 bases had no gene match. Filled out from reference TRBV5-8 and TRBJ1-1, the complete variable domain reads EAGVTQSPTHLIKTRGQQATLRCSPISGHTSVYWYQQALGLGLQFLLWYDEGEERNRGNFPPRFSGRQFPNYSSELNVNALELEDSALYLCASSLTGVGAEAFFGQGTRLTVV.

The rearrangement joins TRBV6-2 or TRBV6-3 to TRBJ2-3; D uncertain. The CDR3 contains 12 residues. V lost 2 bases and J lost 8, with 8 bases in between. From germline, CDR1 is MNHEY and CDR2 SVGEGT. The CDR3, as DNA: TGTGCCAGCAGTTACGCTTACTCTACGCAGTATTTT. Its protein is CASSYAYSTQYF.

This clone was counted a few times. The chain carries TRBV28 and TRBJ1-2, with 7 bases fitting TRBD1. The CDR3 spans 15 residues. Germline V lookup: CDR1 MDHEN, CDR2 SYDVKM. J was trimmed by 2 bases and V by 2 bases; bases with no gene match: 5. CDR3 amino acids: CASSLAGQTNYGYTF. DNA of the CDR3: TGTGCCAGCAGTTTAGCGGGACAGACCAACTATGGCTACACCTTC.

J is TRBJ2-1 and V is TRBV4-1; D is ambiguous. CDR3 length: 16 residues. Deletions cut 3 bases from V and 4 bases from J, with 16 bases between. From germline, CDR1 is MGHRA and CDR2 YSYEKL. The CDR3 loop reads CASSQMAGALYNEQFF. In DNA form, the CDR3 reads TGCGCCAGCAGCCAGATGGCAGGCGCCCTTTACAATGAGCAGTTCTTC.

The chain couples TRBV27 to TRBJ2-1; 8 bases line up with TRBD2. With V trimmed by 5 bases and J by 10 bases, 4 bases remained unmatched. Germline-derived CDR1 and CDR2 are MNHEY and SMNVEV (reference sequence). There are 12 residues in the CDR3. The CDR3 nucleotides are TGTGCCAGCAGTACTAGCGGCCGCGAGCAGTTCTTC. Amino acid sequence: CASSTSGREQFF.

The rearrangement uses TRBV3-1 (or the pseudogene TRBV3-2) and TRBJ1-1, with 7 bases aligning to TRBD1. CDR3 length: 15 amino acids. Germline loops: CDR1 LGHDT, CDR2 YNNKEL (reference sequence). V shed 5 bases, J shed 7 bases, and the junction held 13 bases outside the gene matches. The CDR3 spells CASSANWDSQIEAFF. In DNA, the CDR3 is TGTGCCAGCAGCGCCAATTGGGACAGCCAAATTGAAGCTTTCTTT.

The chain uses TRBV27 and TRBJ1-5, with D unresolved. This CDR3 has 15 amino acids. From germline, CDR1 is MNHEY and CDR2 SMNVEV (reference sequence). V gave up 1 base and J gave up 5 bases, with 12 bases separating them. The CDR3 bases are TGTGCCAGCAGTTTATTAGGCAGGCCTGATCAGCCCCAGCATTTT. Protein: CASSLLGRPDQPQHF.

The J gene is TRBJ2-1, the V gene TRBV3-1 (or the pseudogene TRBV3-2), with TRBD2 matching over 14 bases. The germline V gene encodes CDR1 LGHDT and CDR2 YNNKEL (reference sequence). J was trimmed by 15 bases and V by 4 bases; bases with no gene match: 11. This CDR3 spans 15 amino acids. The CDR3 coding sequence is TGTGCCAGCAGCCTAAGCGGGACTAGCGGGGGCGGACGGTTCTTC. Translating gives CASSLSGTSGGGRFF.

The V gene is TRBV20-1, the J gene TRBJ1-5; D is unclear. The V gene lost 3 bases and the J gene lost 4 bases, with 13 bases spanning the gap. The length of the CDR3 is 14 residues. Germline CDR1 is DFQATT and CDR2 is SNEGSKA (reference sequence). The DNA for the CDR3 is TGCAGTGCTAGTCCCCTGACGGAGAATCAGCCCCAGCATTTT. This encodes CSASPLTENQPQHF.

This clone has only a few counts. This rearrangement joins TRBV19 to TRBJ2-1, with 11 bases matching TRBD2. The CDR3 has 15 residues. J gave up 9 bases and V 1 base, and 5 bases lay outside the gene matches. The germline CDR1 and CDR2 sequences are LNHDA and SQIVND (reference sequence). The CDR3 loop reads CASSIGSGGAAEQFF. The CDR3 nucleotides read TGTGCCAGTAGTATAGGTAGCGGGGGGGCGGCTGAGCAGTTCTTC. The full variable domain, its missing parts supplied by reference TRBV19 and TRBJ2-1, is DGGITQSPKYLFRKEGQNVTLSCEQNLNHDAMYWYRQDPGQGLRLIYYSQIVNDFQKGDIAEGYSVSREKKESFPLTVTSAQKNPTAFYLCASSIGSGGAAEQFFGPGTRLTVL.

The J gene is TRBJ2-6, the V gene TRBV19; no clear D gene. CDR3 length equals 15 residues. Per the germline V gene, CDR1 is LNHDA and CDR2 is SQIVND (reference sequence). V was trimmed by 8 bases and J by 0 bases, leaving 11 bases between them. The CDR3 nucleotides read TGTGCCAGTTCCCCGGAGAGCTCTGGGGCCAACGTCCTGACTTTC. It is translated as CASSPESSGANVLTF.

About this clone itself: This CDR3 is also generated by other DNA sequences in the sample. The J gene is TRBJ1-2, the V gene TRBV9, with 7 bases fitting TRBD1. V gave up 2 bases and J gave up 4 bases; unmatched junction bases: 2. Looked up from germline, CDR1 is SGDLS and CDR2 is YYNGEE. The CDR3 has 13 residues. The CDR3 nucleotides are TGTGCCAGCAGCGTTGGGACAGTCTATGGCTACACCTTC. Protein sequence: CASSVGTVYGYTF.

This chain connects TRBV6-5 to TRBJ2-3; TRBD2 might be the D (6 bases). Germline V CDR1 and CDR2: MNHEY, SVGAGI. There are 11 residues in the CDR3. V lost 8 bases and J lost 3, with 6 bases in between. The CDR3 DNA follows: TGTGCCAGCCGGGGGACAGATACGCAGTATTTT. This gives the protein CASRGTDTQYF.

The chain couples TRBV7-2 to TRBJ2-2; D is perhaps TRBD1 (6 bases). Per germline, CDR1 SGHTA and CDR2 FQGNSA. There are 13 residues in the CDR3. V was shortened by 5 bases and J by 6 bases, with 10 bases between the two germline ends. This chain's CDR3 is CASSQPGAGELFF. CDR3 coding DNA: TGTGCCAGCAGCCAGCCAGGGGCCGGGGAGCTGTTTTTT.

The gene calls are TRBV5-1 and TRBJ1-4; D may be TRBD1 (5 bases). The V gene's germline CDR1 is SGHRS and CDR2 YFSETQ. This CDR3 contains 15 residues. V gave up 2 bases and J gave up 4 bases, with 12 bases separating them. The CDR3 spells CASSLSRGVNEKLFF. The CDR3 DNA is TGCGCCAGCAGCTTAAGCCGGGGGGTTAATGAAAAACTGTTTTTT.

This chain uses TRBV24-1 with TRBJ2-1; 10 bases are a match to TRBD2. The CDR3 spans 16 residues. From germline, CDR1 is KGHDR and CDR2 SFDVKD. V trimming: 3 bases; J trimming: 5 bases; junction bases outside the gene matches: 6. This chain's CDR3 is CATSDIPSGGHNEQFF. The CDR3 coding sequence is TGTGCCACCAGTGATATCCCTAGCGGGGGTCACAATGAGCAGTTCTTC.

The V call is TRBV6-5, the J call TRBJ2-7; 12 bases map to TRBD1. Germline values: CDR1 MNHEY, CDR2 SVGAGI. The trim removed 6 bases at V and 5 bases at J, leaving 8 bases unmatched. This CDR3 spans 15 amino acids. CDR3 sequence reads: CASRLRDRGLHEQYF. In DNA form, the CDR3 reads TGTGCCAGCAGGCTACGGGACAGGGGGCTCCACGAGCAGTACTTC.

V gene TRBV18 combines with J gene TRBJ1-4, with D hard to call. This CDR3 contains 15 residues. Germline V lookup: CDR1 KGHSH, CDR2 LQKENI. V was cut by 3 bases and J by 5 bases, with 13 bases left in between. The CDR3 nucleotides read TGTGCCAGCTCACCGCAAGGAGGGAAGAATGAAAAACTGTTTTTT. This gives the protein CASSPQGGKNEKLFF.